A selection of T cell receptor beta chains follows, all from one sample in a study of OX40 agonist ivuxolimab in advanced cancers. Profiled with immunoSEQ multiplex PCR; TCRdb holds only in-frame clones, not every one. The sample holds 40,000 to 60,000 clones, about 81% seen once. The sample consisted of CD4+ or CD8+ T cells sorted from blood, taken in a trial of the OX40 agonist ivuxolimab. Receptors were obtained from an adult with an advanced solid tumor such as melanoma, head and neck, liver or kidney cancer. Both conserved end residues are part of each CDR3. D genes are given only for firm matches. The size of a clone is reported for some rows only, either as once, few or many, or as a class for expanded clones.

>TRBV7-6|TRBD2|-|TRBJ2-1
TGTGCCAGCAGCTTAAGGGAAGCTAGCGGGAGGCCTTACAATGAGCAGTTCTTC
CASSLREASGRPYNEQFF
>TRBV7-2|-|-|TRBJ1-1
TGTGCCAGCAGCTTAGCTCCGATTTACACTGAAGCTTTCTTT
CASSLAPIYTEAFF
>TRBV15|TRBD2|-|TRBJ2-3
TGTGCCACCTCTCACCTAGCGGTAGGCACAGATACGCAGTATTTT
CATSHLAVGTDTQYF
>TRBV7-2|-|-|TRBJ2-1
TGTGCCAGCAGCTTTGGTTACAATGAGCAGTTCTTC
CASSFGYNEQFF
>TRBV4-2|TRBD2|once|TRBJ2-7
TGTGCCAGCAGCCATGGACTAGCGGATACCTACGAGCAGTACTTC
CASSHGLADTYEQYF
>TRBV5-6|TRBD2|-|TRBJ2-7
TGTGCCAGCAGCCCTTGGACTAGCGGGAGAGACTACGAGCAGTACTTC
CASSPWTSGRDYEQYF
>TRBV6-1|-|-|TRBJ1-2
TGTGCCAGCAGTGAAGCGGCCCCACAGGCCGGCTATGGCTACACCTTC
CASSEAAPQAGYGYTF
>TRBV7-9|-|-|TRBJ2-3
TGTGCCAGCAGCTTAGTTTTCGCAGGCCTTACTAGCACAGATACGCAGTATTTT
CASSLVFAGLTSTDTQYF
>TRBV7-2|-|-|TRBJ2-3
TGTGCCAGCAGCTTAGTCGGGACTTACACAGATACGCAGTATTTT
CASSLVGTYTDTQYF
>TRBV6-5|-|once|TRBJ1-1
TGTGCCAGCTTGGAGACTACGGGGGCTTTCTTT
CASLETTGAFF
>TRBV28|-|-|TRBJ1-3
TGTGCCAGCAGGTTGGACATTGGCTCTGGAAACACCATATATTTT
CASRLDIGSGNTIYF
>TRBV6-5|TRBD1|-|TRBJ1-1
TGTGCCAGCAACAGGGGACTTAACACTGAAGCTTTCTTT
CASNRGLNTEAFF
>TRBV7-7|-|-|TRBJ2-1
TGTGCCAGCAGCCTTAGCGGTAGCTCCTACAATGAGCAGTTCTTC
CASSLSGSSYNEQFF
>TRBV12-5|TRBD2|-|TRBJ2-3
TGTGCTAGTGGTTCGGGACTAGCGGGAGTCGCGCAGTATTTT
CASGSGLAGVAQYF
>TRBV5-1|-|once|TRBJ2-3
TGCGCCAGCAGCATCGCCGGGACCCCAGATACGCAGTATTTT
CASSIAGTPDTQYF
>TRBV6-8|TRBD2|-|TRBJ2-5
TGTGCCAGCAGTTCGGGACTAGCGGGAGGAAAAGAGACCCAGTACTTC
CASSSGLAGGKETQYF
>TRBV4-3|-|-|TRBJ1-2
TGCGCCAGCAGCCAAGCAGGCTTAACTAACTATGGCTACACCTTC
CASSQAGLTNYGYTF
>TRBV9|-|-|TRBJ2-3
TGTGCCAGCAGCCCACGGCTGGATACGCAGTATTTT
CASSPRLDTQYF
>TRBV5-5|-|-|TRBJ2-7
TGTGCCAGCAGCCGCTCCTACGAGCAGTACTTC
CASSRSYEQYF
>TRBV2|-|few|TRBJ1-2
TGTGCCAGCAGTCAGACAGGCCCTCTCGGCTACACCTTC
CASSQTGPLGYTF
>TRBV10-1|TRBD1|once|TRBJ2-7
TGCGCCAGCACCCTGGGGACAGGGGGGACCTACGAGCAGTACTTC
CASTLGTGGTYEQYF
>TRBV19|-|once|TRBJ2-7
TGTGCCAGTAGCTCGAGGGTACCCCCCTACGAGCAGTACTTC
CASSSRVPPYEQYF
>TRBV6-5|-|-|TRBJ1-6
TGTGCCAGCAGCCCCAGGTTCTATAATTCACCCCTCCACTTT
CASSPRFYNSPLHF